What follows are 5 T cell receptor beta chains derived from one specimen sequenced in a study of Graves' ophthalmopathy and Graves' hyperthyroidism. CDR3 regions of TCR beta were amplified from RNA transcripts. A first-round RT-PCR used HTBI primers, followed by a second-round multiplex PCR. MiXCR, applied by TCRdb to the multiplex PCR reads, yields one record per CDR3 protein. The table has about half a million distinct CDR3 sequences, around 14% seen once; the top ten hold roughly 9.8%. Sequenced input: blood. The receptors come from a woman younger than 45 with Graves' ophthalmopathy.

The genes are TRBV10-3 and TRBJ2-6; the match to TRBD1 covers 7 bases. The CDR3 covers 17 residues. The germline CDR1 and CDR2 sequences are ENHRY and SYGVKD. V gave up 4 bases and J gave up 0 bases; unmatched junction bases: 6. This chain's CDR3 is CAISAGQARSGANVLTF. The CDR3 bases are TGTGCCATCAGTGCTGGACAGGCCCGCTCTGGGGCCAACGTCCTGACTTTC.

This clonotype was counted at least ten times. The chain joins TRBV6-1 to TRBJ2-7; possible D gene TRBD1, 6 bases. Per germline, CDR1 MNHNS and CDR2 SASEGT. CDR3 length: 13 residues. Trimming removed 8 bases at V and 0 bases at J, with 11 bases between. CDR3 in amino acids: CASGQTSSYEQYF. The CDR3 coding sequence is TGTGCCAGCGGACAGACGAGCTCCTACGAGCAGTACTTC.

This clonotype was counted many times. A read error is likely, as this CDR3 ends without the conserved phenylalanine or tryptophan. V usage is TRBV28 and J usage is TRBJ2-7; no definite D call. The germline V gene has CDR1 MDHEN and CDR2 SYDVKM. Trimming removed 4 bases from V and 2 bases from J, with 6 bases in between. This CDR3 is built from 12 residues. CDR3 in amino acids: CASSSEPYEQYL. In DNA, the CDR3 is TGTGCCAGCAGTTCCGAACCCTACGAGCAGTACCTC.

To note about this clonotype: A much larger clone is a single base away; this may be a read error. The CDR3 carries no conserved terminal phenylalanine or tryptophan, so it likely arises from a read error. This rearrangement joins TRBV29-1 to TRBJ1-1; unclear D gene. CDR3 length: 11 amino acids. Germline V lookup: CDR1 SQVTM, CDR2 ANQGSEA. The V end was cut by 6 bases, the J end by 6 bases, with 11 bases between. Written as DNA, the CDR3 is TGCAGCGTGACATACGCGGCTGAAGCTTTCTTG. Protein: CSVTYAAEAFL.

At least ten counts were recorded for this clonotype. The chain has TRBV7-2 and TRBJ1-5, with D unclear. V was cut by 5 bases and J by 0 bases, with 11 bases left in between. CDR1 and CDR2 (germline): SGHTA, FQGNSA. The CDR3 consists of 15 residues. The CDR3 DNA follows: TGTGCCAGCAGCCAAATCCCCTCTAGCAATCAGCCCCAGCATTTT. Its protein product is CASSQIPSSNQPQHF.